This is a list of T cell receptor beta chains from one sample in a study of cytomegalovirus exposure and HLA in healthy donors. Profiled with immunoSEQ multiplex PCR; TCRdb holds only in-frame clones, not every one. The sample includes roughly 170,000 clones, over 70% of them seen just once. What was sequenced was PBMCs. The receptors shown here come from a woman aged 30 to 39 in good health and CMV-seronegative. Each CDR3 is given with its conserved first and last residue. Fields, in order: clone size, V gene, D gene, J gene, CDR3 protein, CDR3 DNA. A D gene is named only where the DNA matches it firmly. Clone sizes are given selectively: once, few, many, or a class where the clone is expanded.

abundance: once
v_gene: TRBV4-3
d_gene: TRBD1
j_gene: TRBJ2-5
CDR3aa: CASSQNIRGQGAETQYF
CDR3nt: TGCGCCAGCAGCCAAAATATAAGGGGACAGGGGGCTGAGACCCAGTACTTC

abundance: -
v_gene: TRBV4-3
d_gene: TRBD1
j_gene: TRBJ1-6
CDR3aa: CASSRDQPGQGFNSPLHF
CDR3nt: TGCGCCAGCAGTCGGGACCAGCCGGGACAGGGCTTCAATTCACCCCTCCACTTT

abundance: few
v_gene: TRBV4-3
d_gene: -
j_gene: TRBJ2-5
CDR3aa: CASSQGLEETQYF
CDR3nt: TGCGCCAGCAGCCAAGGACTGGAAGAGACCCAGTACTTC

abundance: -
v_gene: TRBV28
d_gene: TRBD1
j_gene: TRBJ2-3
CDR3aa: CASRLRDRITDTQYF
CDR3nt: TGTGCCAGCAGGCTCCGGGACAGGATCACAGATACGCAGTATTTT

abundance: -
v_gene: TRBV5-8
d_gene: TRBD1
j_gene: TRBJ1-5
CDR3aa: CATRTGTGNSNQPQHF
CDR3nt: TGTGCCACGAGGACCGGGACAGGGAATAGCAATCAGCCCCAGCATTTT

abundance: -
v_gene: TRBV4-1
d_gene: -
j_gene: TRBJ1-1
CDR3aa: CASSQVVNTEAFF
CDR3nt: TGCGCCAGCAGCCAAGTAGTGAACACTGAAGCTTTCTTT

abundance: few
v_gene: TRBV19
d_gene: -
j_gene: TRBJ1-3
CDR3aa: CASAGKESGNTIYF
CDR3nt: TGTGCCAGTGCGGGGAAGGAATCTGGAAACACCATATATTTT

abundance: -
v_gene: TRBV2
d_gene: -
j_gene: TRBJ1-5
CDR3aa: CASTAGPSNQPQHF
CDR3nt: TGTGCCAGCACCGCGGGTCCTAGCAATCAGCCCCAGCATTTT

abundance: -
v_gene: TRBV7-9
d_gene: TRBD2
j_gene: TRBJ2-3
CDR3aa: CASSFRGGTSTDTQYF
CDR3nt: TGTGCCAGCAGCTTTCGCGGGGGAACAAGCACAGATACGCAGTATTTT

abundance: -
v_gene: TRBV6-5
d_gene: TRBD1
j_gene: TRBJ1-1
CDR3aa: CASSRQGDGGAEAFF
CDR3nt: TGTGCCAGCAGCCGACAGGGGGACGGCGGGGCTGAAGCTTTCTTT

abundance: -
v_gene: TRBV7-3
d_gene: -
j_gene: TRBJ1-3
CDR3aa: CASSLVLGFGDTIYF
CDR3nt: TGTGCCAGCAGCTTAGTGTTAGGATTTGGAGACACCATATATTTT

abundance: -
v_gene: TRBV29-1
d_gene: -
j_gene: TRBJ2-2
CDR3aa: CSVVKGGTGELFF
CDR3nt: TGCAGCGTTGTGAAGGGAGGCACCGGGGAGCTGTTTTTT

abundance: -
v_gene: TRBV27
d_gene: TRBD1
j_gene: TRBJ1-1
CDR3aa: CASSSRQGIAEAFF
CDR3nt: TGTGCCAGCAGTTCGCGACAGGGAATCGCTGAAGCTTTCTTT

abundance: -
v_gene: TRBV7-8
d_gene: TRBD2
j_gene: TRBJ2-1
CDR3aa: CASSFSGGGNEQFF
CDR3nt: TGTGCCAGCAGCTTTAGCGGGGGGGGCAATGAGCAGTTCTTC

abundance: -
v_gene: TRBV11-2
d_gene: TRBD2
j_gene: TRBJ2-1
CDR3aa: CASSHRGLAGVGVGEQFF
CDR3nt: TGTGCCAGCAGCCACCGTGGACTAGCGGGAGTCGGTGTGGGTGAGCAGTTCTTC

abundance: -
v_gene: TRBV15
d_gene: TRBD2
j_gene: TRBJ2-5
CDR3aa: CATSALAGAAETQYF
CDR3nt: TGTGCCACCAGCGCTTTAGCGGGAGCGGCAGAGACCCAGTACTTC

abundance: -
v_gene: TRBV28
d_gene: -
j_gene: TRBJ2-3
CDR3aa: CASNLRGDSSTDTQYF
CDR3nt: TGTGCCAGCAACCTGCGGGGGGACAGCAGCACAGATACGCAGTATTTT

abundance: -
v_gene: TRBV4-1
d_gene: TRBD1
j_gene: TRBJ2-5
CDR3aa: CASSQSQGVQETQYF
CDR3nt: TGCGCCAGCAGCCAGTCACAGGGGGTCCAAGAGACCCAGTACTTC

abundance: -
v_gene: TRBV6-5
d_gene: TRBD1
j_gene: TRBJ2-3
CDR3aa: CASSSALKQGDTQYF
CDR3nt: TGTGCCAGCAGTTCAGCACTCAAACAGGGGGATACGCAGTATTTT

abundance: -
v_gene: TRBV27
d_gene: -
j_gene: TRBJ2-4
CDR3aa: CASSLSWGGPQNIQYF
CDR3nt: TGTGCCAGCAGTTTATCGTGGGGGGGGCCTCAAAACATTCAGTACTTC

abundance: -
v_gene: TRBV7-9
d_gene: -
j_gene: TRBJ1-1
CDR3aa: CASSLASDTEAFF
CDR3nt: TGTGCCAGCAGCTTAGCGTCCGACACTGAAGCTTTCTTT

abundance: -
v_gene: TRBV6-1
d_gene: -
j_gene: TRBJ1-2
CDR3aa: CASRGDTNYGYTF
CDR3nt: TGTGCCAGCAGAGGGGACACTAACTATGGCTACACCTTC

abundance: -
v_gene: TRBV9
d_gene: TRBD1
j_gene: TRBJ2-1
CDR3aa: CASSVGQGAINEQFF
CDR3nt: TGTGCCAGCAGCGTAGGACAGGGGGCAATCAATGAGCAGTTCTTC

abundance: -
v_gene: TRBV13
d_gene: TRBD2
j_gene: TRBJ2-7
CDR3aa: CASSLWTSGTYEQYF
CDR3nt: TGTGCCAGCAGCCTTTGGACTAGCGGGACCTACGAGCAGTACTTC

abundance: few
v_gene: TRBV6-4
d_gene: TRBD2
j_gene: TRBJ2-3
CDR3aa: CASSEGLAGTDTQYF
CDR3nt: TGTGCCAGCAGTGAAGGACTAGCGGGCACAGATACGCAGTATTTT

abundance: -
v_gene: TRBV11-2
d_gene: TRBD2
j_gene: TRBJ2-1
CDR3aa: CASSLATSGPHNEQFF
CDR3nt: TGTGCCAGCAGCTTAGCTACTAGCGGGCCACACAATGAGCAGTTCTTC

abundance: -
v_gene: TRBV5-4
d_gene: -
j_gene: TRBJ1-1
CDR3aa: CASSLGIQTALEEAFF
CDR3nt: TGTGCCAGCAGCTTGGGGATTCAGACAGCGTTAGAAGAAGCTTTCTTT

abundance: few
v_gene: TRBV9
d_gene: -
j_gene: TRBJ1-6
CDR3aa: CASSATPVKAETGDNSPLHF
CDR3nt: TGTGCCAGCAGTGCAACACCCGTTAAGGCAGAGACAGGAGATAATTCACCCCTCCACTTT

abundance: once
v_gene: TRBV28
d_gene: -
j_gene: TRBJ1-2
CDR3aa: CASSSPGQTTAYGYTF
CDR3nt: TGTGCCAGCAGTTCACCTGGACAGACCACCGCGTATGGCTACACCTTC

abundance: -
v_gene: TRBV28
d_gene: TRBD1
j_gene: TRBJ1-2
CDR3aa: CASSSGQGPSYGYTF
CDR3nt: TGTGCCAGCAGTTCAGGACAGGGGCCAAGCTATGGCTACACCTTC

abundance: -
v_gene: TRBV29-1
d_gene: TRBD1
j_gene: TRBJ2-1
CDR3aa: CSVEVRGGRNNEQFF
CDR3nt: TGCAGCGTTGAGGTTCGAGGGGGCAGGAACAATGAGCAGTTCTTC

abundance: -
v_gene: TRBV27
d_gene: -
j_gene: TRBJ2-5
CDR3aa: CASSLSRGPLETQYF
CDR3nt: TGTGCCAGCAGTTTATCGCGCGGCCCATTAGAGACCCAGTACTTC

abundance: -
v_gene: TRBV5-4
d_gene: -
j_gene: TRBJ1-6
CDR3aa: CASSLGQTLYNSPLHF
CDR3nt: TGTGCCAGCAGCTTGGGACAGACTCTCTATAATTCACCCCTCCACTTT

abundance: once
v_gene: TRBV14
d_gene: TRBD1
j_gene: TRBJ1-2
CDR3aa: CASSVPGADRGLGYTF
CDR3nt: TGTGCCAGCAGCGTACCCGGTGCGGACAGGGGGCTTGGCTACACCTTC

abundance: -
v_gene: TRBV28
d_gene: -
j_gene: TRBJ2-7
CDR3aa: CASSFVAQGSYEQYF
CDR3nt: TGTGCCAGCAGTTTTGTGGCACAGGGAAGCTACGAGCAGTACTTC

abundance: once
v_gene: TRBV7-9
d_gene: -
j_gene: TRBJ2-7
CDR3aa: CASSLIILEQYF
CDR3nt: TGTGCCAGCAGCTTAATTATCCTCGAGCAGTACTTC

abundance: -
v_gene: TRBV6-1
d_gene: -
j_gene: TRBJ1-2
CDR3aa: CASSESGGHYGYTF
CDR3nt: TGTGCCAGCAGTGAAAGTGGCGGGCACTATGGCTACACCTTC

abundance: -
v_gene: TRBV5-5
d_gene: -
j_gene: TRBJ2-5
CDR3aa: CASKEEIYQGSQETQYF
CDR3nt: TGTGCCAGCAAGGAGGAAATATACCAAGGGTCTCAAGAGACCCAGTACTTC

abundance: once
v_gene: TRBV19
d_gene: -
j_gene: TRBJ2-3
CDR3aa: CASSIRGQYTDTQYF
CDR3nt: TGTGCCAGTAGTATTAGAGGACAGTACACAGATACGCAGTATTTT

abundance: once
v_gene: TRBV4-1
d_gene: TRBD2
j_gene: TRBJ2-3
CDR3aa: CASSPSGRGSTDTQYF
CDR3nt: TGCGCCAGCAGCCCTTCCGGGCGGGGGAGCACAGATACGCAGTATTTT

abundance: -
v_gene: TRBV6-5
d_gene: TRBD1
j_gene: TRBJ2-7
CDR3aa: CASSSPGGRGTYEQYF
CDR3nt: TGTGCCAGCAGTTCACCAGGGGGCAGGGGGACCTACGAGCAGTACTTC

abundance: -
v_gene: TRBV28
d_gene: TRBD1
j_gene: TRBJ2-7
CDR3aa: CASSSPARGPYEQYF
CDR3nt: TGTGCCAGCAGTTCCCCCGCCAGGGGGCCTTACGAGCAGTACTTC

abundance: -
v_gene: TRBV12-5
d_gene: -
j_gene: TRBJ2-1
CDR3aa: CASGLGHYNEQFF
CDR3nt: TGTGCTAGTGGTCTAGGACACTACAATGAGCAGTTCTTC

abundance: -
v_gene: TRBV29-1
d_gene: TRBD1
j_gene: TRBJ2-7
CDR3aa: CSVTGVTRYEQYF
CDR3nt: TGCAGCGTGACAGGGGTCACGCGGTACGAGCAGTACTTC

abundance: -
v_gene: TRBV2
d_gene: -
j_gene: TRBJ2-7
CDR3aa: CASSEALGYEQYF
CDR3nt: TGTGCCAGCAGTGAAGCGCTCGGCTACGAGCAGTACTTC

abundance: few
v_gene: TRBV28
d_gene: TRBD2
j_gene: TRBJ2-5
CDR3aa: CASSSTSGGAETQYF
CDR3nt: TGTGCCAGCAGTTCAACTAGCGGGGGGGCGGAGACCCAGTACTTC

abundance: -
v_gene: TRBV12-5
d_gene: -
j_gene: TRBJ2-2
CDR3aa: CASGWAGSGELFF
CDR3nt: TGTGCTAGTGGTTGGGCGGGGTCCGGGGAGCTGTTTTTT

abundance: once
v_gene: TRBV19
d_gene: TRBD2
j_gene: TRBJ2-3
CDR3aa: CASSLSGRSTDTQYF
CDR3nt: TGTGCCAGTAGTTTGAGCGGGAGAAGCACAGATACGCAGTATTTT

abundance: -
v_gene: TRBV19
d_gene: -
j_gene: TRBJ2-7
CDR3aa: CASSSTGTTYEQYF
CDR3nt: TGTGCCAGTAGTTCGACAGGTACTACCTACGAGCAGTACTTC

abundance: -
v_gene: TRBV9
d_gene: -
j_gene: TRBJ1-6
CDR3aa: CASTPGLSAGSPLHF
CDR3nt: TGTGCCAGCACCCCAGGACTCAGTGCTGGTTCACCCCTCCACTTT

abundance: -
v_gene: TRBV7-8
d_gene: TRBD1
j_gene: TRBJ2-7
CDR3aa: CASSHGTVTYEQYF
CDR3nt: TGTGCCAGCAGCCATGGGACAGTGACCTACGAGCAGTACTTC

abundance: -
v_gene: TRBV6-6
d_gene: -
j_gene: TRBJ2-2
CDR3aa: CASTKNGERNTGELFF
CDR3nt: TGTGCCAGCACTAAAAATGGGGAGCGAAACACCGGGGAGCTGTTTTTT

abundance: -
v_gene: TRBV5-1
d_gene: TRBD1
j_gene: TRBJ2-7
CDR3aa: CASSLGDSSYEQYF
CDR3nt: TGCGCCAGCAGCTTGGGGGACAGCTCCTACGAGCAGTACTTC